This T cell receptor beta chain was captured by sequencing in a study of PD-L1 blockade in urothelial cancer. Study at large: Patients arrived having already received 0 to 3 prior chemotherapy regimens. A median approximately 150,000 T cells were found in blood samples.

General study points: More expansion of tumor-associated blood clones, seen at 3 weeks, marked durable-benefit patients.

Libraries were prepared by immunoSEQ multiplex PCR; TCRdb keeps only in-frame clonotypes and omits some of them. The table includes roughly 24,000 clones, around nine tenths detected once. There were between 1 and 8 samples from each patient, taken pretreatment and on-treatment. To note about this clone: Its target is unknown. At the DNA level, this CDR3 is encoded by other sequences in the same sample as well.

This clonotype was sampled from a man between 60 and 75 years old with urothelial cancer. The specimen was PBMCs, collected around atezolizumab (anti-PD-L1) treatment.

DNA for the CDR3: TGTGCCAGCAGCCAAGACTCCGGGGGCTCCTACGAGCAGTACTTC. It encodes CASSQDSGGSYEQYF. The chain is built from TRBV4-2 and TRBJ2-7; D is perhaps TRBD2 (6 bases). The V end was cut by 0 bases, the J end by 0 bases, with 9 bases between. The CDR3 has 15 residues. In germline, CDR1 is LGHNA, CDR2 YNFKEQ.